The T cell receptor (beta chain) under discussion was sequenced for a study of T-cell reconstitution after alpha-beta-depleted transplantation in children. This clonotype was seen ten or more times. Unique molecular identifiers tagged the TCRbeta library. TCRdb recomputed calls from the PCR reads with MiXCR, one row per CDR3 protein. The table lists about 640,000 distinct CDR3 sequences, around 17% of them singletons. The TCR sequence derives from a human donor who donated a stem cell graft to a child with acute myeloid leukemia. Sequenced here: PBMCs from the stem cell graft donor, sampled from the stem cell graft.

CDR3 protein: CSGLIWGANEKLFF. The CDR3 nucleotides are TGCAGTGGTCTCATCTGGGGAGCTAATGAAAAACTGTTTTTT. The rearrangement joins TRBV20-1 to TRBJ1-4; D is ambiguous. The germline gives CDR1 DFQATT, CDR2 SNEGSKA (reference sequence). The V end lost 7 bases, the J end lost 3 bases, and 15 bases lay between the germline ends. The CDR3 has 14 amino acids.